These 26 T cell receptor beta chains were all obtained from the same sample, sequenced in a study of shared clonotypes between healthy human individuals. Method: immunoSEQ multiplex PCR; TCRdb's copy keeps in-frame clones and lacks some. Of about 960,000 clones in the sample, about 80% are singletons; the top ten hold about 1.5%. What was sequenced was memory CD4+ T cells sorted from blood. Regarding subset: CD45RA-negative fraction. These receptors were obtained from a man aged 18-30 years in good health.

This clone was seen ten or more times. The same CDR3 arises from other DNA sequences in this sample as well. The chain recombines TRBV5-1 with TRBJ1-5; D not certain. The CDR3 sequence is 19 residues long. Trimming took off 1 base at V and 0 bases at J, with 20 bases between the two ends. Germline assignment: CDR1 SGHRS and CDR2 YFSETQ. The CDR3, as DNA: TGCGCCAGCAGCTTGTCAGTAGGGTCGCCACGTATTAGCAATCAGCCCCAGCATTTT. Translation: CASSLSVGSPRISNQPQHF.

This clone was detected once. J is TRBJ1-2 and V is TRBV7-9; TRBD1 matches 10 bases. Losses at the gene ends were 0 bases for V and 4 bases for J; bases not matched to a gene: 5. The CDR3 is 16 residues long. Germline V gives CDR1 SEHNR, CDR2 FQNEAQ (reference sequence). The CDR3 protein is CASSLASGQGFYGYTF. Here the CDR3 DNA reads TGTGCCAGCAGCTTAGCTTCGGGACAGGGGTTCTATGGCTACACCTTC.

The gene calls are TRBV11-2 and TRBJ1-2, with 8 bases that match TRBD1. After removal of 5 bases from V and 4 bases from J, the junction contained 15 bases not matched to a gene. The CDR3 loop spans 17 amino acids. Per the germline V gene, CDR1 is SGHAT and CDR2 is FQNNGV. CDR3 nucleotide sequence: TGTGCCAGCAGCACGCGTCAGGGGGCCCTAGGCGGCTATGGCTACACCTTC. This translates into CASSTRQGALGGYGYTF.

V usage is TRBV6-6 and J usage is TRBJ1-1; the D is unclear. The CDR3 extends over 14 amino acids. The germline V gene encodes CDR1 MNHNY and CDR2 SVGAGI (reference sequence). V was cut by 4 bases and J by 2 bases, with 11 bases left in between. The CDR3: CASSWASENTEAFF. The CDR3 DNA follows: TGTGCCAGCAGTTGGGCATCCGAAAACACTGAAGCTTTCTTT.

Of note for this clone: The same CDR3 also results from other DNA sequences found in this sample. V and J are TRBV20-1 and TRBJ1-1; D unclear. V lost 5 bases to trimming and J lost 1 base, with 5 bases between them. Germline V gene sequence: CDR1 DFQATT, CDR2 SNEGSKA (reference sequence). The CDR3 contains 11 residues. DNA of the CDR3: TGCAGTGCTGGAAGGAACACTGAAGCTTTCTTT. It encodes CSAGRNTEAFF.

This rearrangement joins TRBV5-1 to TRBJ2-1; tentatively, D is TRBD1 (6 bases). Per the germline V gene, CDR1 is SGHRS and CDR2 is YFSETQ. This CDR3 has 14 amino acids. V dropped 4 bases and J dropped 6 bases, with 14 bases sitting between them. The CDR3 DNA sequence: TGCGCCAGCAGCGTGACAGGATCGGGCAATGAGCAGTTCTTC. Its protein is CASSVTGSGNEQFF.

The gene calls are TRBV6-5 and TRBJ1-6, with D perhaps matching TRBD1 (6 bases). CDR3 length equals 12 residues. V was shortened by 6 bases and J by 9 bases, with 9 bases between the two germline ends. CDR1 is MNHEY and CDR2 is SVGAGI in the germline V gene. The CDR3 region has the DNA TGTGCCAGCAGACCACAGGGTTCACCCCTCCACTTT. Its translation: CASRPQGSPLHF.

J is TRBJ2-3 and V is TRBV7-2; D call uncertain. CDR3 size: 16 residues. V dropped 2 bases and J dropped 0 bases, with 12 bases sitting between them. Germline lookup yields CDR1 SGHTA and CDR2 FQGNSA. CDR3 region: CASSLMQYTSTDTQYF. The CDR3 coding sequence is TGTGCCAGCAGCTTAATGCAGTACACTAGCACAGATACGCAGTATTTT.

In regard to this clone: Other DNA variants within this sample encode the same CDR3. The genes are TRBV5-6 and TRBJ2-7; 9 positions agree with TRBD1. Unmatched junction bases numbered 6, after V lost 4 bases and J lost 4 bases. Germline CDR1 and CDR2: SGHDT and YYEEEE. The length of the CDR3 is 14 residues. The CDR3, as DNA: TGTGCCAGCAGCCTTGGACAGGGGCGGTACGAGCAGTACTTC. Protein sequence: CASSLGQGRYEQYF.

This clone was detected only a few times. The chain has TRBV10-3 and TRBJ2-1, with D unclear. Looked up from germline, CDR1 is ENHRY and CDR2 is SYGVKD. CDR3 length equals 14 residues. V was cut by 8 bases and J by 3 bases, with 14 bases left in between. The DNA for the CDR3 is TGTGCCATCCGGTTCTCGGATATCTACAATGAGCAGTTCTTC. It is translated as CAIRFSDIYNEQFF.

V usage is TRBV19 and J usage is TRBJ2-2; D is uncertain. Trimming took 5 bases from V and 6 from J, leaving 1 base between them. CDR3 length equals 10 residues. Germline V CDR1 and CDR2: LNHDA, SQIVND (reference sequence). CDR3 in amino acids: CASSSGELFF. CDR3 DNA: TGTGCCAGTAGTTCCGGGGAGCTGTTTTTT.

The chain recombines TRBV7-8 with TRBJ1-6, with a tentative D call TRBD1 (5 bases). Germline CDR1 is SGHVS and CDR2 is FQNEAQ. The CDR3 is 14 amino acids. Trimming removed 4 bases at V and 9 bases at J, with 13 bases between. DNA of the CDR3: TGTGCCAGCAGCTCCAGGGAGATTACTTCACCCCTCCACTTT. It translates to CASSSREITSPLHF.

The rearrangement links TRBV2 to TRBJ2-2; D is uncertain. Trimming shortened V by 7 bases and J by 3 bases, and 18 bases separated the two germline ends. CDR1 and CDR2 (germline): SNHLY, FYNNEI. The CDR3 is 16 residues long. The CDR3 spells CASTNRGRADTGELFF. Written as DNA, the CDR3 is TGTGCCAGCACCAATAGAGGAAGGGCCGACACCGGGGAGCTGTTTTTT.

The genes are TRBV2 and TRBJ2-2; 11 bases fit TRBD2. Trimming cost V 3 bases and J 5 bases; bases outside gene matches: 2. The CDR3 sequence is 15 residues long. The germline CDR1 and CDR2 sequences are SNHLY and FYNNEI. CDR3 residues: CASSDVAGGTGELFF. CDR3 coding DNA: TGTGCCAGCAGTGACGTAGCGGGAGGGACCGGGGAGCTGTTTTTT.

J is TRBJ2-2 and V is TRBV5-6; D might be TRBD2 (6 bases). CDR1 and CDR2 from the germline V gene are SGHDT and YYEEEE. The CDR3 length is 15 residues. V lost 4 bases and J 4 bases, leaving 14 bases between the germline ends. This chain's CDR3 is CASSGGTRGTGELFF. The CDR3, as DNA: TGTGCCAGCAGCGGGGGGACCAGAGGCACCGGGGAGCTGTTTTTT.

V is TRBV30 and J is TRBJ2-1; TRBD2 matches 7 bases. V lost 1 base to trimming and J lost 8 bases; unmatched junction nucleotides: 11. Germline V gives CDR1 GTSNPN, CDR2 SVGIG (reference sequence). The CDR3 runs to 15 residues. DNA of the CDR3: TGTGCCTGGAGTGGCGGACTAGGGGCGTACGATGAGCAGTTCTTC. Translation: CAWSGGLGAYDEQFF.

The V and J genes are TRBV7-9 and TRBJ2-3, with 9 positions matching TRBD1. Looked up from germline, CDR1 is SEHNR and CDR2 is FQNEAQ (reference sequence). The V gene end was trimmed by 1 base and the J gene end by 1 base; junction bases not matched to a gene: 6. The CDR3 extends over 17 amino acids. CDR3 in amino acids: CASSLGIQGAGTDTQYF. In DNA form, the CDR3 reads TGTGCCAGCAGCTTAGGAATACAGGGGGCCGGCACAGATACGCAGTATTTT. The full variable domain, completed using reference TRBV7-9 and TRBJ2-3, is DTGVSQNPRHKITKRGQNVTFRCDPISEHNRLYWYRQTLGQGPEFLTYFQNEAQLEKSRLLSDRFSAERPKGSFSTLEIQRTEQGDSAMYLCASSLGIQGAGTDTQYFGPGTRLTVL.

The chain carries TRBV10-3 and TRBJ2-3, with 7 bases fitting TRBD1. This CDR3 spans 13 amino acids. Trimming cost V 7 bases and J 2 bases; bases outside gene matches: 3. The germline V gene encodes CDR1 ENHRY and CDR2 SYGVKD. Here the CDR3 DNA reads TGTGCCATCAACAGGGGACCCACAGATACGCAGTATTTT. As protein: CAINRGPTDTQYF.

The chain joins TRBV7-2 to TRBJ2-1; 7 bases are shared with TRBD1. Per the germline V gene, CDR1 is SGHTA and CDR2 is FQGNSA. The ends lost 1 base at V and 8 bases at J; junction bases unmatched: 2. The CDR3 spans 13 residues. CDR3 sequence: CASSLEGTDEQFF. The DNA for the CDR3 is TGTGCCAGCAGCTTAGAAGGGACAGATGAGCAGTTCTTC.

The CDR3: CAWSVPLGNSPLHF. For the CDR3, the DNA is TGTGCCTGGAGTGTCCCCCTGGGGAATTCACCCCTCCACTTT. J is TRBJ1-6 and V is TRBV30; D not certain. The V gene's germline CDR1 is GTSNPN and CDR2 SVGIG (reference sequence). The V end was cut by 0 bases, the J end by 7 bases, with 10 bases between. The CDR3 extends over 14 amino acids.

V usage is TRBV18 and J usage is TRBJ2-1; no clear D. Per the germline V gene, CDR1 is KGHSH and CDR2 is LQKENI. The CDR3 spans 15 residues. V shed 3 bases and J shed 0 bases, with 9 bases lying between them. CDR3 nucleotide sequence: TGTGCCAGCTCACCTGTACTAAGCTCCTACAATGAGCAGTTCTTC. Encoded protein: CASSPVLSSYNEQFF.

The table lists this clone with a count of one. V is TRBV2 and J is TRBJ1-1; D gene ambiguous. Germline assignment: CDR1 SNHLY and CDR2 FYNNEI. The CDR3 sequence is 14 residues long. Trimming took 4 bases from V and 1 from J, leaving 10 bases between them. This CDR3 reads CASSATIQNTEAFF. CDR3 coding DNA: TGTGCCAGCAGTGCCACAATTCAGAACACTGAAGCTTTCTTT.

CDR3 in DNA: TGTGCCAGCAGAAGGGCCGGGATGAACACTGAAGCTTTCTTT. Protein: CASRRAGMNTEAFF. V and J are TRBV6-6 and TRBJ1-1; D ambiguous. V lost 6 bases and J 0 bases, leaving 11 bases between the germline ends. CDR1 and CDR2 (germline): MNHNY, SVGAGI (reference sequence). CDR3 length: 14 residues.

This clone was observed a handful of times. The chain uses TRBV7-9 and TRBJ1-1, with 12 nucleotides matching TRBD1. CDR3 length: 17 amino acids. Germline CDR1 and CDR2: SEHNR and FQNEAQ (reference sequence). J gave up 0 bases and V 7 bases, and 9 bases lay outside the gene matches. Written as DNA, the CDR3 is TGTGCCAGCACCCGTGGGACAGGGGGCACGGTGAACACTGAAGCTTTCTTT. It is translated as CASTRGTGGTVNTEAFF.

This clone was detected only once. The chain combines TRBV6-6 with TRBJ2-1; possible D gene TRBD2, 6 bases. V was pared by 5 bases and J by 9 bases, with 14 bases between. The germline gives CDR1 MNHNY, CDR2 SVGAGI (reference sequence). This CDR3 has 13 amino acids. The chain's CDR3 is CASSPGVRLEQFF. The CDR3 DNA is TGTGCCAGCAGTCCGGGAGTTCGCCTTGAGCAGTTCTTC.

V is TRBV30 and J is TRBJ2-5; 8 bases are a match to TRBD2. The CDR3 totals 12 residues. V trimming: 7 bases; J trimming: 4 bases; junction bases outside the gene matches: 5. Germline CDR1 is GTSNPN and CDR2 is SVGIG (reference sequence). The CDR3 region is CASVAGGETQYF. CDR3 DNA sequence: TGTGCCTCAGTGGCGGGAGGAGAGACCCAGTACTTC.